Shown below are 24 T cell receptor beta chains from a single sample sequenced in a study of blood T cell repertoires in COVID-19. TCRdb keeps only in-frame clones here, not all; method: immunoSEQ multiplex PCR. The sample yields roughly 250,000 clones, roughly 86% seen once. The sample consisted of PBMCs or T cells enriched from blood (not recorded which). All receptors derive from a woman in her twenties or thirties with acute COVID-19.

V usage is TRBV7-9 and J usage is TRBJ1-2; 8 bases fit TRBD1. The CDR3 is 16 residues long. Per the germline V gene, CDR1 is SEHNR and CDR2 is FQNEAQ (reference sequence). Trimming removed 0 bases from V and 4 bases from J; junction bases left unmatched: 7. The CDR3: CASSLALGQVIYGYTF. In nucleotides, the CDR3 is TGTGCCAGCAGCTTAGCCTTGGGACAGGTGATCTATGGCTACACCTTC.

This sequence joins TRBV10-3 and TRBJ2-1; D is perhaps TRBD1 (6 bases). V was cut by 0 bases and J by 2 bases, with 17 bases left in between. Germline V CDR1 and CDR2: ENHRY, SYGVKD. The CDR3 runs to 18 residues. The CDR3 sequence: CAISESPLTGLAYNEQFF. The CDR3 DNA sequence: TGTGCCATCAGTGAGTCCCCCCTAACAGGGCTGGCCTACAATGAGCAGTTCTTC.

This clone showed up just a few times. The chain has TRBV13 and TRBJ2-2; 8 nucleotides line up with TRBD2. The V and J ends lost 4 bases and 5 bases, in that order; junction bases with no gene match: 6. The CDR3 spans 15 residues. Germline CDR1 PRHDT, CDR2 FYEKMQ (reference sequence). The CDR3 sequence: CASSYGGASTGELFF. CDR3 nucleotide sequence: TGTGCCAGCAGCTACGGGGGGGCGAGTACCGGGGAGCTGTTTTTT.

CDR3 loop: CASSVSGGENEQFF. CDR3 DNA sequence: TGCGCCAGCAGTGTTAGCGGGGGGGAAAATGAGCAGTTCTTC. The chain joins TRBV10-1 to TRBJ2-1; TRBD2 matches 11 bases. The CDR3 consists of 14 residues. Germline V gives CDR1 WNHNN, CDR2 SYGVQD (reference sequence). Losses at the gene ends were 4 bases for V and 7 bases for J; bases not matched to a gene: 3.

This clone has just one count. The gene calls are TRBV15 and TRBJ2-7; TRBD1 agrees at 7 bases. The germline V gene encodes CDR1 LNHNV and CDR2 YYDKDF (reference sequence). V gave up 5 bases and J gave up 0 bases; unmatched junction bases: 7. The CDR3 is 15 residues long. The CDR3 DNA sequence: TGTGCCACCAGCGGTGGACAGGCGGGCTCCTACGAGCAGTACTTC. This gives the protein CATSGGQAGSYEQYF. The full variable domain, its missing parts supplied by reference TRBV15 and TRBJ2-7, is DAMVIQNPRYQVTQFGKPVTLSCSQTLNHNVMYWYQQKSSQAPKLLFHYYDKDFNNEADTPDNFQSRRPNTSFCFLDIRSPGLGDTAMYLCATSGGQAGSYEQYFGPGTRLTVT.

V is TRBV12-3 or TRBV12-4 and J is TRBJ1-1; D is uncertain. CDR3 length: 13 residues. Between the trimmed V and J ends, which lost 6 bases and 1 base, there was a span of 9 bases. CDR3 DNA: TGTGCCAGCAGGAATCCACAGAACACTGAAGCTTTCTTT. Its translation is CASRNPQNTEAFF.

This clone came up once. The V call is TRBV7-8, the J call TRBJ1-1; D unclear. This CDR3 contains 15 residues. Trimming pared 1 base from V and 0 bases from J, leaving 9 bases between. Germline CDR1 is SGHVS and CDR2 is FQNEAQ. The CDR3 DNA follows: TGTGCCAGCAGCTTAGATCATCTACTGAACACTGAAGCTTTCTTT. Residues: CASSLDHLLNTEAFF.

The CDR3 DNA is TGCGCCAGCAGCCAGGGTTCTCGGACTAGCGGGGAAAACAATGAGCAGTTCTTC. It is translated as CASSQGSRTSGENNEQFF. V gene TRBV4-3 combines with J gene TRBJ2-1, with 12 bases that match TRBD2. CDR3 length equals 18 residues. CDR1 and CDR2 (germline): LGHNA, YSLEER. Trimming removed 3 bases from V and 5 bases from J; junction bases left unmatched: 11.

This sequence joins TRBV27 and TRBJ2-3; the match to TRBD1 covers 9 bases. V shed 2 bases and J 4 bases; nucleotides not matched to a gene: 13. The germline CDR1 and CDR2 sequences are MNHEY and SMNVEV (reference sequence). The CDR3 has 18 residues. In DNA, the CDR3 is TGTGCCAGCAGTTTAAGCCCCCCCTGGGACAGGGTGGCAGATACGCAGTATTTT. Translated, it gives CASSLSPPWDRVADTQYF.

CDR3 residues: CASSLEYRPHSPLHF. CDR3 coding DNA: TGTGCCAGCAGCTTAGAATACAGGCCGCATTCACCCCTCCACTTT. The chain has TRBV7-2 and TRBJ1-6; tentative D call: TRBD1 (5 bases). The V gene lost 1 base and the J gene lost 8 bases, with 12 bases spanning the gap. There are 15 residues in the CDR3. Looked up from germline, CDR1 is SGHTA and CDR2 is FQGNSA. The variable domain in full, completed from reference TRBV7-2 and TRBJ1-6, reads GAGVSQSPSNKVTEKGKDVELRCDPISGHTALYWYRQSLGQGLEFLIYFQGNSAPDKSGLPSDRFSAERTGGSVSTLTIQRTQQEDSAVYLCASSLEYRPHSPLHFGNGTRLTVT.

The CDR3 loop is CASSQDLSEQFF. The CDR3 bases are TGTGCCAGCAGCCAGGACTTATCTGAGCAGTTCTTC. This sequence joins TRBV5-4 and TRBJ2-1; the D gene is possibly TRBD2 (5 bases). CDR1 is SGHNT, CDR2 YYREEE, per germline (reference sequence). V was clipped by 4 bases and J by 9 bases, with 11 bases between them. The CDR3 runs to 12 residues.

V usage is TRBV3-1 (or the pseudogene TRBV3-2) and J usage is TRBJ2-3; 9 bases are shared with TRBD1. CDR1 LGHDT and CDR2 YNNKEL come from the germline V gene (reference sequence). V lost 4 bases, J lost 3 bases, and 5 bases stayed unmatched. This CDR3 region has 15 residues. The CDR3 DNA reads TGTGCCAGCAGCCCCGGGACAGGGTGGACAGATACGCAGTATTTT. Its translation is CASSPGTGWTDTQYF.

The chain is built from TRBV12-5 and TRBJ1-3; D gene uncertain. The germline V gene has CDR1 LGHNT and CDR2 FRNRAP. The CDR3 length is 14 residues. V lost 6 bases and J lost 8, with 17 bases in between. The CDR3: CASGPGSSRDTIYF. The CDR3 DNA sequence: TGTGCTAGTGGGCCCGGGAGTAGTAGAGACACCATATATTTT.

CDR3 DNA sequence: TGTGCCATCGGTCAAAGCGGGGCCTACGAGCAGTACTTC. Translated, it gives CAIGQSGAYEQYF. The chain joins TRBV10-3 to TRBJ2-7; 7 bases map to TRBD2. V was clipped by 8 bases and J by 2 bases; unmatched bases: 6. From germline, CDR1 is ENHRY and CDR2 SYGVKD. CDR3 length: 13 residues.

The chain combines TRBV10-3 with TRBJ1-6; possibly TRBD1 for D (6 bases). Germline V lookup: CDR1 ENHRY, CDR2 SYGVKD. This CDR3 has 18 amino acids. The germline V and J ends were trimmed by 3 bases and 0 bases, with 15 bases remaining between them. This CDR3 is CAISDPTGPSSYNSPLHF. CDR3 DNA sequence: TGTGCCATCAGTGACCCGACAGGTCCGAGCTCCTATAATTCACCCCTCCACTTT.

The chain employs TRBV11-2 and TRBJ2-7, with 9 bases identical to TRBD1. The CDR3 is 12 residues long. J was trimmed by 13 bases and V by 5 bases; bases with no gene match: 9. CDR1 is SGHAT, CDR2 FQNNGV, per germline. Here the CDR3 DNA reads TGTGCCAGCAGCCCGGGCGAGGGACAGGGTTACTTC. It encodes CASSPGEGQGYF. Full variable domain (rest looked up from reference TRBV11-2 and TRBJ2-7): EAGVAQSPRYKIIEKRQSVAFWCNPISGHATLYWYQQILGQGPKLLIQFQNNGVVDDSQLPKDRFSAERLKGVDSTLKIQPAKLEDSAVYLCASSPGEGQGYFGPGTRLTVT.

About this clone: Other nucleotide sequences in the sample specify the same CDR3. V is TRBV19 and J is TRBJ1-5, with TRBD1 as a possible D gene (6 bases). CDR1 and CDR2 (germline): LNHDA, SQIVND (reference sequence). The ends were cut back, 3 bases at V and 4 bases at J, with 10 bases in the middle. The CDR3 runs 14 residues. The CDR3 is CASSIRDTNQPQHF. The CDR3 region has the DNA TGTGCCAGTAGTATTCGGGACACTAATCAGCCCCAGCATTTT.

This clone has only one observation. The gene calls are TRBV5-5 and TRBJ2-1; D is possibly TRBD1 (5 bases). CDR1 is SGHKS and CDR2 is YYEKEE in the germline V gene (reference sequence). With 1 base removed from V and 2 bases from J, the gap between germline ends came to 13 bases. The CDR3 totals 16 residues. This chain's CDR3 is CASSLKGAHTYNEQFF. The CDR3 DNA sequence: TGTGCCAGCAGCTTGAAAGGGGCCCATACCTACAATGAGCAGTTCTTC. The full variable domain, rest sourced from reference TRBV5-5 and TRBJ2-1, is DAGVTQSPTHLIKTRGQQVTLRCSPISGHKSVSWYQQVLGQGPQFIFQYYEKEERGRGNFPDRFSARQFPNYSSELNVNALLLGDSALYLCASSLKGAHTYNEQFFGPGTRLTVL.

The chain links TRBV7-9 to TRBJ2-3, with D hard to call. The CDR3 covers 12 residues. Trimming shortened V by 11 bases and J by 5 bases, and 14 bases separated the two germline ends. Per germline, CDR1 SEHNR and CDR2 FQNEAQ (reference sequence). The CDR3 DNA reads TGTGCCCTAATCTTATCAGGAGATACGCAGTATTTT. Its translation is CALILSGDTQYF.

The chain links TRBV2 to TRBJ1-1, with 7 bases aligning to TRBD1. With V trimmed by 7 bases and J by 4 bases, 15 bases remained unmatched. Looked up from germline, CDR1 is SNHLY and CDR2 is FYNNEI. The CDR3 contains 16 residues. The CDR3 protein is CASNIRQGEPGTEAFF. As DNA, the CDR3 is TGTGCCAGCAATATAAGACAGGGTGAGCCTGGCACTGAAGCTTTCTTT.

The J gene is TRBJ2-1, the V gene TRBV28; TRBD2 might be the D (5 bases). Trimming cost V 2 bases and J 10 bases, with 12 bases left between them. The CDR3 is 13 amino acids. Germline CDR1 is MDHEN and CDR2 is SYDVKM. The CDR3 is CASSLPEGGEQFF. The CDR3 DNA follows: TGTGCCAGCAGTTTACCCGAAGGCGGGGAGCAGTTCTTC. Together with reference TRBV28 and TRBJ2-1, the CDR3 gives the full variable domain: DVKVTQSSRYLVKRTGEKVFLECVQDMDHENMFWYRQDPGLGLRLIYFSYDVKMKEKGDIPEGYSVSREKKERFSLILESASTNQTSMYLCASSLPEGGEQFFGPGTRLTVL.

The rearrangement uses TRBV5-6 and TRBJ1-2; D remains unclear. This CDR3 region has 18 residues. Per the germline V gene, CDR1 is SGHDT and CDR2 is YYEEEE. Trimming removed 0 bases at V and 0 bases at J, with 18 bases between. The CDR3 region is CASSLVTLSSKANYGYTF. CDR3 in DNA: TGTGCCAGCAGCTTGGTTACTCTTTCTTCAAAAGCTAACTATGGCTACACCTTC.

The chain employs TRBV5-1 and TRBJ2-1; 10 bases map to TRBD1. CDR1 and CDR2 from the germline V gene are SGHRS and YFSETQ. V shed 5 bases and J 7 bases; nucleotides not matched to a gene: 3. This CDR3 is 13 amino acids long. The CDR3 DNA reads TGCGCCAGCAGGAAGGACAGGGGGAATGAGCAGTTCTTC. It yields the protein CASRKDRGNEQFF.

CDR3 in amino acids: CASSLPSGGAYEQYF. The CDR3 nucleotides read TGTGCCAGCAGCCTTCCTAGCGGGGGTGCCTACGAGCAGTACTTC. The chain recombines TRBV11-2 with TRBJ2-7; 10 bases match TRBD2. V lost 5 bases and J lost 2; bases outside the gene matches: 6. The CDR3 consists of 15 residues. The germline gives CDR1 SGHAT, CDR2 FQNNGV.